This is a list of T cell receptor beta chains from one sample in a study of T cells in Graves' hyperthyroidism and ophthalmopathy. TCRdb independently ran MiXCR on the multiplex PCR reads; one entry per CDR3 protein. The table lists approximately 320,000 distinct CDR3 sequences, 16% of them singletons. Input material: blood. The receptors were sampled from a man between 25 and 39 years old with Graves' hyperthyroidism. Each CDR3 is given with its conserved first and last residue. The D gene is left open where the match is weak. Size tells how often a clone was seen (once, few, many) or the class of an expanded clone, and some rows leave it out.

DNA | CDR3 | J | V | length | D | size
TGCGCCAGCAGCTCGGGACAAATGGCCTACGAGCAGTACTTC | CASSSGQMAYEQYF | TRBJ2-7 | TRBV5-1 | 14 | - | many
TGCAGTGCTCATGCAGGAAGTGAAGCTTTCTTT | CSAHAGSEAFF | TRBJ1-1 | TRBV20-1 | 11 | - | many
TGTGCCAGTAGTATGATGCTAGCGGCTACCTACGAGCAGTACTTC | CASSMMLAATYEQYF | TRBJ2-7 | TRBV19 | 15 | TRBD2 | -
TGCAGTGCTAGAGTTCTGGGAGGGAGCCCGAACACCGGGGAGCTGTTTTTT | CSARVLGGSPNTGELFF | TRBJ2-2 | TRBV20-1 | 17 | TRBD2 | -
TGCAGCGTTGAAGGGGGCCTATACAATGAGCAGTTCTTC | CSVEGGLYNEQFF | TRBJ2-1 | TRBV29-1 | 13 | - | -
TGTGCCAGCAGCAAACGAGGACGGCTTTTTAGAACTGGAAACACCATATATTTT | CASSKRGRLFRTGNTIYF | TRBJ1-3 | TRBV5-6 | 18 | - | few
TGTGCCAGCAGTGATACCTCCTACGAGCAGTACTTC | CASSDTSYEQYF | TRBJ2-7 | TRBV2 | 12 | - | many
TGTGCCAGCAGTTACAGACTAGCGGGAGGGCCGAGGACCGGGGAGCTGTTTTTT | CASSYRLAGGPRTGELFF | TRBJ2-2 | TRBV6-2/TRBV6-3 | 18 | TRBD2 | many
TGTGCCAGCAGCCACAGGGAAGTAGCAGATACGCAGTATTTT | CASSHREVADTQYF | TRBJ2-3 | TRBV11-3 | 14 | - | few
TGTGCCAGTCGGACCCTCCGGGCCAATCAGCCCCAGCATTTT | CASRTLRANQPQHF | TRBJ1-5 | TRBV19 | 14 | - | -
TGTGCCAGCAGTTTTGAACCGGGGCCTGGAAACACCATATATTTT | CASSFEPGPGNTIYF | TRBJ1-3 | TRBV12-3/TRBV12-4 | 15 | - | few
TGTGCCAGCAGCTTAGACAGAAACACCATATATTTT | CASSLDRNTIYF | TRBJ1-3 | TRBV7-8 | 12 | - | many
TGTGCCAGCAGTTTAGGCGGGCCCGGGGCCACCGGGGATGGCTACACCTTC | CASSLGGPGATGDGYTF | TRBJ1-2 | TRBV12-3/TRBV12-4 | 17 | - | -
TGTGCCAGCTCACCACGGGGACAGGGAGGTTCTTCTACGCAGTATTTT | CASSPRGQGGSSTQYF | TRBJ2-3 | TRBV18 | 16 | TRBD1 | few
TGTGCCAGCAGCCTCCGGTCATCCGGGATCAGCAATGAGCAGTTCTTC | CASSLRSSGISNEQFF | TRBJ2-1 | TRBV27 | 16 | - | few
TGTGCCAGCAGCTTCGGGACAGGGGATTCACCCCTCCACTTT | CASSFGTGDSPLHF | TRBJ1-6 | TRBV7-9 | 14 | TRBD1 | many
TGTGCCAGCAGTGAATATACGCACTCACCCCTCCACTTT | CASSEYTHSPLHF | TRBJ1-6 | TRBV25-1 | 13 | - | few
TGTGCCAGCAGTGAAGCGAGAGACAGGGCGAAGTTCTTC | CASSEARDRAKFF | TRBJ2-1 | TRBV6-1 | 13 | TRBD1 | many
TGTGCCAGCAGTGATACAACGAGTGAGCAGCCCCAGCATTTT | CASSDTTSEQPQHF | TRBJ1-5 | TRBV25-1 | 14 | - | few
TGTGCCAGCAGTTACCCGGACAATGAGCAGTTCTTC | CASSYPDNEQFF | TRBJ2-1 | TRBV6-2/TRBV6-3 | 12 | - | few
TGCAGTGCTAGAGATCCGGGACAGGGGGCGGAGTTCTTC | CSARDPGQGAEFF | TRBJ2-1 | TRBV20-1 | 13 | TRBD1 | many
TGTGCCAGCAGCCTCATAAGCGGGAACGTCTACAATGAGCAGTTCTTC | CASSLISGNVYNEQFF | TRBJ2-1 | TRBV12-3/TRBV12-4 | 16 | TRBD2 | many
TGTGCCAGCAGCTCAACCTCCTATACAGGGTTAGCTAACTATGGCTACACCTTC | CASSSTSYTGLANYGYTF | TRBJ1-2 | TRBV6-1 | 18 | - | few
TGTGCCAGCAGCTCCCTTGCCACAGGGCTGAATTCACCCCTCCACTTT | CASSSLATGLNSPLHF | TRBJ1-6 | TRBV11-2 | 16 | - | many
TGTGCCAGTAGTATTTTAGGCGGGACGGCAACGTCGTGGACCGGGGAGCTGTTTTTT | CASSILGGTATSWTGELFF | TRBJ2-2 | TRBV19 | 19 | - | -
TGTGCCAGCAGCGTAGGGGCGGGAGGTTTAAATGAGCAGTTCTTC | CASSVGAGGLNEQFF | TRBJ2-1 | TRBV9 | 15 | TRBD2 | many
TGTGCCAGCAGTGATGTGACTAGAACAGATACGCAGTATTTT | CASSDVTRTDTQYF | TRBJ2-3 | TRBV2 | 14 | - | many
TGTGCCACCAGCAGAGGGGTAGGAACCTACGAGCAGTACTTC | CATSRGVGTYEQYF | TRBJ2-7 | TRBV15 | 14 | - | few
TGTGCCAGCAGCCCGCCGGGGGTAGCAGGGGGAAAGACCCAGTACTTC | CASSPPGVAGGKTQYF | TRBJ2-5 | TRBV7-9 | 16 | - | -
TGTGCCAGCCCACTGAGGCCCACAGATACGCAGTATTTT | CASPLRPTDTQYF | TRBJ2-3 | TRBV7-9 | 13 | - | many
TGTGCCAGCAGCCCCCGAAGACAGGGAAAGGCGATCTTC | CASSPRRQGKAIF | TRBJ2-1 | TRBV7-6 | 13 | TRBD1 | -
TGTGCCACCAGTGACCAAACTAGCGGGAGGGCGGCCGGGGAGCTGTTTTTT | CATSDQTSGRAAGELFF | TRBJ2-2 | TRBV24-1 | 17 | TRBD2 | few
TGTGCCAGCAGCATTCTAGGGAATAAGTACATTCAGTACTTC | CASSILGNKYIQYF | TRBJ2-4 | TRBV7-9 | 14 | - | many
TGTGCCAGCAGTTCCGGGACGGCAGACTCCTACGAGCAGTACTTC | CASSSGTADSYEQYF | TRBJ2-7 | TRBV28 | 15 | - | -
TGTGCCTGGAGTGTTAATGGGGAGCTGTTTTTT | CAWSVNGELFF | TRBJ2-2 | TRBV30 | 11 | - | -
TGTGCCAGCAGCTTAATTGGGGGGGATGAGCAGTTCTTC | CASSLIGGDEQFF | TRBJ2-1 | TRBV7-2 | 13 | TRBD2 | many
TGTGCCAGCTCCCTCGAGAGGGAAGGGCAGTTCTTC | CASSLEREGQFF | TRBJ2-1 | TRBV6-1 | 12 | - | many
TGCAGTGCTGAAGGGTCGGGGGCAGATACGCAGTATTTT | CSAEGSGADTQYF | TRBJ2-3 | TRBV20-1 | 13 | - | many
TGTGCCACCGGGACACACCATGCAACTAATGAAAAACTGTTTTTT | CATGTHHATNEKLFF | TRBJ1-4 | TRBV24-1 | 15 | - | -
TGCGCCAGCAGCCAATACCCTGGACAGGCCCGCGAGCAGTACTTC | CASSQYPGQAREQYF | TRBJ2-7 | TRBV4-1 | 15 | TRBD1 | many
TGCAGTGCTAGTTTCAGGGGGCAGACGGGCACAGATACGCAGTATTTT | CSASFRGQTGTDTQYF | TRBJ2-3 | TRBV20-1 | 16 | TRBD1 | few
TGTGCCAGCAGCCGTGGACTAGCGGGAGAAGGCGAGCAGTACTTC | CASSRGLAGEGEQYF | TRBJ2-7 | TRBV11-2 | 15 | TRBD2 | many
TGCAGCAGCGACAGGGGCGGGAGTGAAGCTTTCTTT | CSSDRGGSEAFF | TRBJ1-1 | TRBV29-1 | 12 | TRBD1 | many
TGTGCCAGCAGCTCCAGGGTTGGCGGGGGTGGATCCTACGAGCAGTACTTC | CASSSRVGGGGSYEQYF | TRBJ2-7 | TRBV7-2 | 17 | TRBD2 | many
TGTGCCAGCAGCTTAATACTCCTAGCGATGTATGAGCAGTTCTTC | CASSLILLAMYEQFF | TRBJ2-1 | TRBV7-2 | 15 | - | many
TGCAGTGCTAGGACTCAAGAGACCCAGTACTTC | CSARTQETQYF | TRBJ2-5 | TRBV20-1 | 11 | - | many
TGCAGTGCTAGACCTCCTGGGGGTAACTATGGCTACACCTTC | CSARPPGGNYGYTF | TRBJ1-2 | TRBV20-1 | 14 | - | many
TGTGCCTCCGGGAGCGTTCGCACAGATACGCAGTATTTT | CASGSVRTDTQYF | TRBJ2-3 | TRBV15 | 13 | - | -
TGTGCCACCAGCAGAATACGTTCCAAGACAGGGGGTCAGTACGAGCAGTACTTC | CATSRIRSKTGGQYEQYF | TRBJ2-7 | TRBV15 | 18 | TRBD1 | few
TGTGCCAGCAGCCCACTCCCCGGGACTAGTTCCTACGAGCAGTACTTC | CASSPLPGTSSYEQYF | TRBJ2-7 | TRBV3-1 | 16 | TRBD2 | many
TGTGCCAGTAGTATAGCCGGAGCGGGAGGGTTTAGCTCCTACAATGAGCAGTTCTTC | CASSIAGAGGFSSYNEQFF | TRBJ2-1 | TRBV19 | 19 | TRBD2 | -
TGCAGTGCCGTCTCAGAGGGGACAGGGAATTCACCCCTCCACTTT | CSAVSEGTGNSPLHF | TRBJ1-6 | TRBV20-1 | 15 | TRBD1 | many
TGTGCCAGCAGCACACCCGGACTAGCGGGTAATGAGCAGTTCTTC | CASSTPGLAGNEQFF | TRBJ2-1 | TRBV7-2 | 15 | TRBD2 | -
TGTGCCAGCAGTTCGGCGGGTCTTAGCACAGATACGCAGTATTTT | CASSSAGLSTDTQYF | TRBJ2-3 | TRBV12-3/TRBV12-4 | 15 | - | few